Following are 11 T cell receptor beta chains from one sample sequenced in a study of T cells in localized non-small cell lung cancer. Profiled with immunoSEQ multiplex PCR; TCRdb holds only in-frame clones, not every one. The sample records some 37,000 clones, over 70% being singletons. Source: peripheral blood, taken before any cancer treatment. All receptors come from a woman between 35 and 75 years old with stage I lung adenocarcinoma.

The chain recombines TRBV9 with TRBJ2-1; possibly TRBD1 for D (5 bases). With 0 bases removed from V and 8 bases from J, the gap between germline ends came to 21 bases. The CDR3 totals 17 residues. Per the germline V gene, CDR1 is SGDLS and CDR2 is YYNGEE. The CDR3 region is CASSVGVRQGGLDEQFF. CDR3 in DNA: TGTGCCAGCAGCGTAGGCGTGAGGCAGGGTGGTTTGGATGAGCAGTTCTTC.

The rearrangement joins TRBV6-1 to TRBJ2-3, with D unclear. CDR3 length: 15 amino acids. V shed 6 bases and J shed 4 bases, with 17 bases lying between them. From germline, CDR1 is MNHNS and CDR2 SASEGT. CDR3 sequence (DNA): TGTGCCAGCAGCCGCCGGGCCTTGATGGCAGATACGCAGTATTTT. This codes for CASSRRALMADTQYF.

The chain uses TRBV4-1 and TRBJ1-1; the D is unclear. Germline CDR1 is MGHRA and CDR2 is YSYEKL. The CDR3 sequence is 14 residues long. Trimming shortened V by 3 bases and J by 7 bases, and 15 bases separated the two germline ends. The CDR3 sequence: CASSQAGLSLEAFF. The CDR3 DNA sequence: TGCGCCAGCAGCCAGGCCGGACTGTCGCTTGAAGCTTTCTTT.

The chain combines TRBV6-5 with TRBJ1-2; 8 bases map to TRBD1. Trimming removed 4 bases from V and 4 bases from J; junction bases left unmatched: 8. Germline loops: CDR1 MNHEY, CDR2 SVGAGI. The CDR3 is 15 residues long. In DNA, the CDR3 is TGTGCCAGCAGTTCCAGGGGGCAACCGCTCTATGGCTACACCTTC. Protein sequence: CASSSRGQPLYGYTF.

The chain carries TRBV7-3 and TRBJ1-1, with 7 bases fitting TRBD1. This CDR3 has 13 residues. Germline V gene lookup returns CDR1 SGHTA and CDR2 FQGTGA. Trimming cost V 5 bases and J 4 bases; bases outside gene matches: 4. CDR3 region: CASSPDRATEAFF. In DNA, the CDR3 is TGTGCCAGCAGCCCCGACAGGGCCACTGAAGCTTTCTTT.

The chain combines TRBV9 with TRBJ2-1; no definite D call. Trimming pared 0 bases from V and 1 base from J, leaving 5 bases between. Germline-derived CDR1 and CDR2 are SGDLS and YYNGEE. This CDR3 is 14 amino acids long. For the CDR3, the DNA is TGTGCCAGCAGCGTAGGTAATTCCTACAATGAGCAGTTCTTC. Translation gives CASSVGNSYNEQFF.

The CDR3 protein is CASSLDPSIGTQYF. The CDR3 DNA reads TGTGCCAGCAGCTTAGATCCTTCAATAGGGACCCAGTACTTC. The chain joins TRBV7-2 to TRBJ2-5; D is undetermined. The CDR3 runs to 14 residues. Germline V CDR1 and CDR2: SGHTA, FQGNSA. Trimming removed 1 base at V and 7 bases at J, with 13 bases between.

This chain connects TRBV20-1 to TRBJ2-5; weak D call: TRBD2 (5 bases). Trimming removed 5 bases at V and 5 bases at J, with 9 bases between. This CDR3 comprises 11 residues. Germline V CDR1 and CDR2: DFQATT, SNEGSKA (reference sequence). This chain's CDR3 is CSAPWRETQYF. CDR3 bases: TGCAGTGCTCCGTGGAGGGAGACCCAGTACTTC.

The sample holds a few counts of this clone. The chain employs TRBV5-4 and TRBJ1-2; 9 nucleotides align to TRBD1. Germline lookup yields CDR1 SGHNT and CDR2 YYREEE (reference sequence). This CDR3 contains 16 residues. V trimming: 4 bases; J trimming: 4 bases; junction bases outside the gene matches: 11. As DNA, the CDR3 is TGTGCCAGCAGCAAAGGGGACAGGGCACCCTTCTATGGCTACACCTTC. Translating gives CASSKGDRAPFYGYTF.

The chain combines TRBV5-4 with TRBJ2-5, with 10 bases aligning to TRBD2. The V gene's germline CDR1 is SGHNT and CDR2 YYREEE (reference sequence). V lost 3 bases to trimming and J lost 4 bases; unmatched junction nucleotides: 9. The CDR3 covers 16 residues. CDR3 loop: CASSWGSSGRGETQYF. The CDR3 DNA follows: TGTGCCAGCAGCTGGGGCTCTAGCGGGAGAGGAGAGACCCAGTACTTC.

The chain joins TRBV10-3 to TRBJ1-2; D might be TRBD1 (5 bases). V lost 3 bases and J 1 base, leaving 15 bases between the germline ends. There are 16 residues in the CDR3. Germline V lookup: CDR1 ENHRY, CDR2 SYGVKD. CDR3 in DNA: TGTGCCATCAGTGACGGTTCGGGGACCATTAACTATGGCTACACCTTC. Translating gives CAISDGSGTINYGYTF.